The 9 T cell receptor beta chains below were found in one sample sequenced in a study of CD8+CD57+ T cells in acquired aplastic anemia. Patients chosen for sequencing had shown CD8+CD57+ cell expansion by flow cytometry. Profiles of TCR beta VDJ and CDR3 were generated from a genomic DNA template. Each CDR3 protein gets one entry after TCRdb re-called the reads with MiXCR. This table has approximately 300,000 distinct CDR3 sequences, roughly 59% appearing once. Sequenced: sorted CD4+, CD8+, or CD8+CD57+ T cells (not recorded which) from PBMCs. The receptors originated from a human donor with aplastic anemia.

The table lists this clonotype with a few counts. This rearrangement joins TRBV7-9 to TRBJ2-1, with a possible D match to TRBD2 (5 bases). V gave up 6 bases and J gave up 7 bases, with 10 bases separating them. From germline, CDR1 is SEHNR and CDR2 FQNEAQ (reference sequence). The CDR3 has 12 amino acids. The CDR3: CASSASRNEQFF. CDR3 bases: TGTGCCAGCAGTGCTAGCCGTAATGAGCAGTTCTTC.

This chain links TRBV7-3 with TRBJ2-2; 10 bases align to TRBD2. Germline loops: CDR1 SGHTA, CDR2 FQGTGA. After removal of 2 bases from V and 6 bases from J, the junction contained 9 bases not matched to a gene. The CDR3 extends over 17 amino acids. CDR3 DNA sequence: TGTGCCAGCAGCTTACGTCCCCTAGCGGGGGTAGCCGGGGAGCTGTTTTTT. Its protein is CASSLRPLAGVAGELFF.

The chain joins TRBV11-2 to TRBJ2-2; D uncertain. Trimming took 5 bases from V and 0 from J, leaving 10 bases between them. Germline CDR1 is SGHAT and CDR2 is FQNNGV. The CDR3 contains 15 residues. In nucleotides, the CDR3 is TGTGCCAGCAGCCCCCGGGCCGCGAACACCGGGGAGCTGTTTTTT. It specifies CASSPRAANTGELFF.

A word on this clonotype: With a much larger clone just one base away, this may be a read error. The chain is built from TRBV6-5 and TRBJ1-1, with TRBD1 identical over 7 bases. The J segment lost 6 bases and the V segment lost 7 bases, leaving 5 bases of the junction unmatched. Germline CDR1 reads MNHEY; CDR2 reads SVGAGI. The CDR3 has 12 amino acids. Here the CDR3 reads CASTSGGAEAFF. The DNA of the CDR3 is TGTGCCAGCACGTCAGGGGGTGCTGAAGCTTTCTTT.

Comment on this clonotype: A much larger clone lies one base from this, so it may be a read error. The V call is TRBV20-1, the J call TRBJ2-7, with TRBD1 identical over 11 bases. CDR3 size: 15 residues. V shed 7 bases, J shed 1 base, and the junction held 9 bases outside the gene matches. Per germline, CDR1 DFQATT and CDR2 SNEGSKA (reference sequence). The CDR3 spells CSVETGTGGSYEQYF. CDR3 nucleotides: TGCAGTGTTGAGACGGGGACAGGGGGGTCCTACGAGCAGTACTTC.

The chain combines TRBV14 with TRBJ1-6; tentative D call: TRBD1 (6 bases). There are 16 residues in the CDR3. With 2 bases removed from V and 2 bases from J, the gap between germline ends came to 10 bases. Germline V gene lookup returns CDR1 SGHDN and CDR2 FVKESK. CDR3 nucleotide sequence: TGTGCCAGCAGCCAATTGAGGGACACCTATAATTCACCCCTCCACTTT. Translated: CASSQLRDTYNSPLHF.

The rearrangement links TRBV7-4 to TRBJ1-5, with D unresolved. Germline V CDR1 and CDR2: SGHVT, SQSDAQ. This CDR3 is built from 13 residues. Deletions cut 4 bases from V and 3 bases from J, with 7 bases between. CDR3 DNA sequence: TGTGCCAGCAGCTCCTCTTACAATCAGCCCCAGCATTTT. It is translated as CASSSSYNQPQHF.

This chain uses TRBV12-3 or TRBV12-4 with TRBJ1-2; 9 bases are shared with TRBD1. The ends lost 5 bases at V and 3 bases at J; junction bases unmatched: 1. This CDR3 region has 13 residues. CDR3 sequence (DNA): TGTGCCAGCAGTACAGGGGGCGACTATGGCTACACCTTC. Translated: CASSTGGDYGYTF.

V is TRBV7-9 and J is TRBJ1-5; D is ambiguous. This CDR3 region has 17 residues. Per germline, CDR1 SEHNR and CDR2 FQNEAQ (reference sequence). The V end lost 1 base, the J end lost 1 base, and 14 bases lay between the germline ends. The CDR3 loop is CASSLVMRDPSNQPQHF. For the CDR3, the DNA is TGTGCCAGCAGCTTAGTAATGAGGGATCCGAGCAATCAGCCCCAGCATTTT.